The 30 T cell receptor beta chains presented below share a single source sample, sequenced in a study of preoperative IRX-2 immunotherapy in early breast cancer. Measured with immunoSEQ multiplex PCR; TCRdb has only the in-frame clones, and not every one. The table lists fewer than 3,500 clones, roughly 80% of them singletons, with roughly 14% in the top ten. The treatment: preoperative locoregional IRX-2 cytokine immunotherapy. Sequencing was performed on tumor tissue, taken after IRX-2 immunotherapy. These receptors were obtained from a human donor with breast cancer.

V gene TRBV19 combines with J gene TRBJ1-1; D not resolved. V shed 3 bases and J shed 2 bases, with 13 bases lying between them. Looked up from germline, CDR1 is LNHDA and CDR2 is SQIVND (reference sequence). The CDR3 is made up of 15 amino acids. The CDR3 here is CASSIEAGPNTEAFF. The DNA for the CDR3 is TGTGCCAGTAGTATTGAAGCCGGACCCAACACTGAAGCTTTCTTT. The full variable domain, its missing parts supplied by reference TRBV19 and TRBJ1-1, is DGGITQSPKYLFRKEGQNVTLSCEQNLNHDAMYWYRQDPGQGLRLIYYSQIVNDFQKGDIAEGYSVSREKKESFPLTVTSAQKNPTAFYLCASSIEAGPNTEAFFGQGTRLTVV.

This chain links TRBV12-5 with TRBJ2-7; D is ambiguous. The CDR3 sequence is 14 residues long. The germline CDR1 and CDR2 sequences are LGHNT and FRNRAP. CDR3 in DNA: TGTGCCAGCACTAAAGTCCAACCCGGCTACGAGCAGTACTTC. Its protein product is CASTKVQPGYEQYF.

The sample holds a few counts of this clone. V gene TRBV28 combines with J gene TRBJ2-7; no clear D. V lost 6 bases, J lost 2 bases, and 14 bases lay in between. Germline CDR1 reads MDHEN; CDR2 reads SYDVKM. There are 14 residues in the CDR3. Here the CDR3 reads CASSPRAKAYEQYF. CDR3 DNA sequence: TGTGCCAGCAGCCCTAGGGCCAAAGCCTACGAGCAGTACTTC.

The rearrangement uses TRBV6-8 and TRBJ2-2, with D possibly TRBD1 on 6 matching bases. Germline lookup yields CDR1 MNHGY and CDR2 SAAAGT. The CDR3 extends over 15 amino acids. Trimming removed 8 bases at V and 1 base at J, with 14 bases between. The CDR3 protein is CASRERTVNTGELFF. The DNA of the CDR3 is TGTGCCAGCCGGGAAAGGACAGTGAACACCGGGGAGCTGTTTTTT.

For the CDR3, the DNA is TGTGCCAGCACACCAACGACAGGGGGCTTACGAACAGATACGCAGTATTTT. Protein product: CASTPTTGGLRTDTQYF. The rearrangement uses TRBV6-8 and TRBJ2-3, with 10 bases identical to TRBD1. The V and J ends lost 7 bases and 3 bases, in that order; junction bases with no gene match: 13. The CDR3 is made up of 17 amino acids. CDR1 MNHGY and CDR2 SAAAGT come from the germline V gene.

This rearrangement joins TRBV11-3 to TRBJ1-5; D possibly corresponds to TRBD1 (5 bases). Trimming took 5 bases from V and 5 from J, leaving 16 bases between them. CDR3 length equals 15 residues. Germline V CDR1 and CDR2: SGHNT, YENEEA. The CDR3 DNA reads as TGTGCCAGCAGCGCCACAGGAATCGCGGATCAGCCCCAGCATTTT. The encoded protein is CASSATGIADQPQHF.

The V and J genes are TRBV18 and TRBJ2-1, with D perhaps TRBD2 (7 bases). Trimming took off 5 bases at V and 3 bases at J, with 14 bases between the two ends. The CDR3 is 15 amino acids. Germline CDR1 reads KGHSH; CDR2 reads LQKENI. In DNA, the CDR3 is TGTGCCAGCTCAATTCGGGGGGCTGACTACAATGAGCAGTTCTTC. This gives the protein CASSIRGADYNEQFF.

V usage is TRBV30 and J usage is TRBJ2-1; possibly TRBD1 or TRBD2 for D (5 bases each). Germline V lookup: CDR1 GTSNPN, CDR2 SVGIG (reference sequence). This CDR3 spans 14 amino acids. The V gene lost 2 bases and the J gene lost 5 bases, with 13 bases spanning the gap. The CDR3 DNA reads TGTGCCTGGAGTCAACGGTCGGGACACAATGAGCAGTTCTTC. This translates into CAWSQRSGHNEQFF.

V is TRBV19 and J is TRBJ1-2; D is possibly TRBD1 (6 bases). From germline, CDR1 is LNHDA and CDR2 SQIVND (reference sequence). V gave up 3 bases and J gave up 4 bases, with 18 bases separating them. The CDR3 runs 16 residues. The CDR3 DNA reads TGTGCCAGTAGTATGAGGGACACCTACGCGGTCTATGGCTACACCTTC. Its protein product is CASSMRDTYAVYGYTF. Based on the CDR3 plus reference TRBV19 and TRBJ1-2, the full variable domain is DGGITQSPKYLFRKEGQNVTLSCEQNLNHDAMYWYRQDPGQGLRLIYYSQIVNDFQKGDIAEGYSVSREKKESFPLTVTSAQKNPTAFYLCASSMRDTYAVYGYTFGSGTRLTVV.

The chain uses TRBV29-1 and TRBJ1-2; 7 bases match TRBD1. The V and J ends lost 7 bases and 4 bases, in that order; junction bases with no gene match: 9. The CDR3 is 13 residues long. Germline CDR1 and CDR2: SQVTM and ANQGSEA. The CDR3 DNA reads TGCAGCGCCAAGAAGGGGGCAGCCTATGGCTACACCTTC. Protein sequence: CSAKKGAAYGYTF. The full variable domain, rest sourced from reference TRBV29-1 and TRBJ1-2, is SAVISQKPSRDICQRGTSLTIQCQVDSQVTMMFWYRQQPGQSLTLIATANQGSEATYESGFVIDKFPISRPNLTFSTLTVSNMSPEDSSIYLCSAKKGAAYGYTFGSGTRLTVV.

J is TRBJ1-4 and V is TRBV30; possibly TRBD1 for D (5 bases). Germline-derived CDR1 and CDR2 are GTSNPN and SVGIG (reference sequence). V gave up 0 bases and J gave up 8 bases, with 22 bases separating them. This CDR3 is built from 17 residues. DNA of the CDR3: TGTGCCTGGAGTGTAGCCATTATACCTGTCGGGGACGAAAAACTGTTTTTT. Its protein is CAWSVAIIPVGDEKLFF.

This rearrangement joins TRBV30 to TRBJ1-5; D is unresolved. The length of the CDR3 is 12 residues. V dropped 1 base and J dropped 5 bases, with 6 bases sitting between them. Germline CDR1 and CDR2: GTSNPN and SVGIG (reference sequence). The DNA of the CDR3 is TGTGCCTGGAGTGACGAGGATCAGCCCCAGCATTTT. This sequence encodes CAWSDEDQPQHF.

This clone was recorded only once. The CDR3 DNA reads as TGTGCCAGTAGCCCGGGACACCTGTTAGATACGCAGTATTTT. Its translation: CASSPGHLLDTQYF. The V and J genes are TRBV19 and TRBJ2-3; weak D call: TRBD1 (6 bases). In germline, CDR1 is LNHDA, CDR2 SQIVND (reference sequence). V was shortened by 6 bases and J by 5 bases, with 15 bases between the two germline ends. The CDR3 runs to 14 residues. Complete variable domain (other parts from reference TRBV19 and TRBJ2-3): DGGITQSPKYLFRKEGQNVTLSCEQNLNHDAMYWYRQDPGQGLRLIYYSQIVNDFQKGDIAEGYSVSREKKESFPLTVTSAQKNPTAFYLCASSPGHLLDTQYFGPGTRLTVL.

V and J are TRBV11-3 and TRBJ2-7, with D maybe TRBD2 (6 bases). This CDR3 spans 16 amino acids. V lost 2 bases and J lost 1, with 15 bases in between. Per germline, CDR1 SGHNT and CDR2 YENEEA. For the CDR3, the DNA is TGTGCCAGCAGCTTAAAGGCTAGCGAAAAATCCTACGAGCAGTACTTC. Its translation: CASSLKASEKSYEQYF.

The chain joins TRBV11-3 to TRBJ2-3; 10 bases match TRBD1. The CDR3 sequence is 16 residues long. Per germline, CDR1 SGHNT and CDR2 YENEEA. The trim removed 7 bases at V and 3 bases at J, leaving 10 bases unmatched. CDR3 sequence: CASTTRGTGDTDTQYF. CDR3 nucleotides: TGTGCCAGCACTACCCGGGGGACAGGGGATACAGATACGCAGTATTTT.

In this sample, this clone turned up a few times. This chain joins TRBV5-1 and TRBJ2-3; D is perhaps TRBD2 (6 bases). The length of the CDR3 is 14 residues. CDR1 is SGHRS and CDR2 is YFSETQ in the germline V gene. V lost 3 bases, J lost 0 bases, and 8 bases lay in between. The CDR3 bases are TGCGCCAGCAGCTCGGGACTGAGCACAGATACGCAGTATTTT. Amino acid sequence: CASSSGLSTDTQYF.

V is TRBV6-8 and J is TRBJ2-7, with 8 bases lining up with TRBD1. Trimming at V came to 10 bases and at J to 1 base, leaving 12 bases not matched to a gene. Germline V lookup: CDR1 MNHGY, CDR2 SAAAGT. The CDR3 has 15 amino acids. The CDR3 DNA follows: TGTGCCACGAATACTGGACAGGGTCTTTCCTACGAGCAGTACTTC. Translation gives CATNTGQGLSYEQYF.

The chain combines TRBV11-3 with TRBJ1-3; the D is unclear. CDR3 size: 15 residues. Between the trimmed V and J ends, which lost 5 bases and 0 bases, there was a span of 11 bases. CDR1 and CDR2 (germline): SGHNT, YENEEA. The CDR3 is CASSADGFSGNTIYF. The CDR3 DNA follows: TGTGCCAGCAGCGCGGACGGGTTCTCTGGAAACACCATATATTTT.

This sequence joins TRBV19 and TRBJ2-7; D gene uncertain. V dropped 1 base and J dropped 0 bases, with 7 bases sitting between them. Germline CDR1 LNHDA, CDR2 SQIVND (reference sequence). The CDR3 runs to 14 residues. The CDR3 DNA is TGTGCCAGTAGTATAGGTCCTCCCTCCTACGAGCAGTACTTC. It codes for CASSIGPPSYEQYF. Full variable domain (remainder filled in from reference TRBV19 and TRBJ2-7): DGGITQSPKYLFRKEGQNVTLSCEQNLNHDAMYWYRQDPGQGLRLIYYSQIVNDFQKGDIAEGYSVSREKKESFPLTVTSAQKNPTAFYLCASSIGPPSYEQYFGPGTRLTVT.

This clone is large within its sample. This chain joins TRBV11-3 and TRBJ1-1; tentatively, D is TRBD1 (5 bases). CDR3 length: 15 residues. The V and J ends lost 1 base and 0 bases respectively, with 9 bases between them. In germline, CDR1 is SGHNT, CDR2 YENEEA. CDR3 residues: CASSLGTNLNTEAFF. CDR3 DNA sequence: TGTGCCAGCAGCTTAGGGACAAACCTGAACACTGAAGCTTTCTTT.

This rearrangement joins TRBV5-1 to TRBJ1-1; 7 nucleotides align to TRBD1. The germline gives CDR1 SGHRS, CDR2 YFSETQ. The CDR3 is 14 residues long. V shed 2 bases, J shed 2 bases, and the junction held 3 bases outside the gene matches. The CDR3 here is CASSFGQDNTEAFF. DNA for the CDR3: TGCGCCAGCAGCTTTGGACAGGATAACACTGAAGCTTTCTTT. The full variable domain, rest sourced from reference TRBV5-1 and TRBJ1-1, is KAGVTQTPRYLIKTRGQQVTLSCSPISGHRSVSWYQQTPGQGLQFLFEYFSETQRNKGNFPGRFSGRQFSNSRSEMNVSTLELGDSALYLCASSFGQDNTEAFFGQGTRLTVV.

The chain is built from TRBV6-8 and TRBJ2-7; 13 positions match TRBD2. The ends lost 0 bases at V and 4 bases at J; junction bases unmatched: 6. The CDR3 consists of 17 residues. Germline values: CDR1 MNHGY, CDR2 SAAAGT. This CDR3 reads CASSYSLLAGGRYEQYF. The CDR3 bases are TGTGCCAGCAGTTACTCTTTACTAGCGGGGGGGCGGTACGAGCAGTACTTC.

J is TRBJ1-2 and V is TRBV6-8, with a tentative D call TRBD1 (5 bases). V gave up 5 bases and J gave up 4 bases, with 14 bases separating them. The germline gives CDR1 MNHGY, CDR2 SAAAGT. CDR3 length: 14 residues. CDR3 nucleotide sequence: TGTGCCAGCAGTCCGGGGCCCTTAACCTATGGCTACACCTTC. Protein sequence: CASSPGPLTYGYTF.

This chain's CDR3 is CASSFGGLADEQYF. The DNA for the CDR3 is TGTGCCAGCAGCTTTGGGGGGCTAGCCGACGAGCAGTACTTC. The genes are TRBV11-1 and TRBJ2-7, with D perhaps given as TRBD1 or TRBD2 (6 bases each). The CDR3 loop spans 14 amino acids. V was cut by 3 bases and J by 5 bases, with 14 bases left in between. In germline, CDR1 is SGHAT, CDR2 FQDESV (reference sequence).

This clone has only one observation. The CDR3 bases are TGTGCCAGCAGTTACACCCCCTCTAGCGGGGTACTCCAAGAGACCCAGTACTTC. It is translated as CASSYTPSSGVLQETQYF. The chain uses TRBV6-8 and TRBJ2-5; 9 bases agree with TRBD2. This CDR3 spans 18 amino acids. Trimming took 2 bases from V and 1 from J; bases not matched to a gene: 11. Per the germline V gene, CDR1 is MNHGY and CDR2 is SAAAGT.

This clone was counted between two and nine times. V is TRBV15 and J is TRBJ2-5; TRBD2 agrees at 16 bases. There are 18 residues in the CDR3. The germline V gene has CDR1 LNHNV and CDR2 YYDKDF (reference sequence). V lost 4 bases, J lost 4 bases, and 9 bases stayed unmatched. This CDR3 is CATSTGLAGGRSGETQYF. CDR3 bases: TGTGCCACCAGCACGGGACTAGCGGGGGGGAGATCGGGAGAGACCCAGTACTTC.

This chain uses TRBV19 with TRBJ1-1; D unclear. Germline CDR1 and CDR2: LNHDA and SQIVND (reference sequence). Trimming cost V 4 bases and J 0 bases, with 18 bases left between them. The CDR3 extends over 17 amino acids. The CDR3 is CASSNERRAKMNTEAFF. In nucleotides, the CDR3 is TGTGCCAGTAGTAACGAACGCCGGGCCAAGATGAACACTGAAGCTTTCTTT.

This clone has a handful of counts. No DNA is shown, since the ends of the CDR3 on it are uncertain; the CDR3 is the one TCRdb lists. V is TRBV11-3 and J is TRBJ2-2; no check of the table's D call, TRBD1, against the DNA was made. With termini counted, the CDR3 has 18 amino acids. CDR1 is SGHNT and CDR2 is YENEEA in the germline V gene. The CDR3 is CASSSFGPGDGLTGELFF.

V gene TRBV19 combines with J gene TRBJ2-3; tentative D call: TRBD1 (5 bases). V was pared by 3 bases and J by 4 bases, with 11 bases between. Germline CDR1 is LNHDA and CDR2 is SQIVND (reference sequence). The CDR3 has 14 residues. CDR3 sequence: CASSIFQGSDTQYF. DNA for the CDR3: TGTGCCAGTAGTATTTTTCAGGGCTCAGATACGCAGTATTTT.

This rearrangement joins TRBV11-3 to TRBJ2-1, with D uncertain. Per germline, CDR1 SGHNT and CDR2 YENEEA. CDR3 size: 19 residues. V shed 2 bases and J shed 4 bases, with 24 bases lying between them. The CDR3 sequence is CASSLRGIERGPLYNEQFF. Written as DNA, the CDR3 is TGTGCCAGCAGCTTACGTGGGATTGAGAGAGGCCCATTATACAATGAGCAGTTCTTC.